This TCR beta chain stems from a study of T cells after yellow fever vaccination. V lost 5 bases to trimming and J lost 4 bases, with 15 bases between them. The CDR3 totals 15 residues. Germline V gene lookup returns CDR1 SGHNT and CDR2 YENEEA. Via MiXCR, TCRdb re-called the 5' RACE reads, giving one row per CDR3 protein. The sample lists approximately 550,000 distinct CDR3 sequences; roughly 21% were seen once. This TCR derives from a man in his thirties or forties who received the YFV17D yellow fever vaccine. The chain links TRBV11-3 to TRBJ2-1, with D perhaps matching TRBD2 (5 bases). This specimen was PBMCs, taken 15 days after the yellow fever booster vaccination. CDR3 nucleotides: TGTGCCAGCAGCAACCGGGATTTAGGATACAATGAGCAGTTCTTC. As protein: CASSNRDLGYNEQFF.